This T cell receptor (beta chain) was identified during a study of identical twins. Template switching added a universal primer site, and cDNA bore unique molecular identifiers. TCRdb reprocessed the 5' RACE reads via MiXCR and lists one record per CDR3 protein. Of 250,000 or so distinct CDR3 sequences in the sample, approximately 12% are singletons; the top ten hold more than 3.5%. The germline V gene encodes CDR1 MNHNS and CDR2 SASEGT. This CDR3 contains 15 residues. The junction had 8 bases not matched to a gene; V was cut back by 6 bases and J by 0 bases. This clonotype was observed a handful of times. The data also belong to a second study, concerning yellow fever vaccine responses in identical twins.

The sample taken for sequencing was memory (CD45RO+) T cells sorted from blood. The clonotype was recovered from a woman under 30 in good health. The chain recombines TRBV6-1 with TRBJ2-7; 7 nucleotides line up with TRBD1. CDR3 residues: CASSFLGQSSYEQYF. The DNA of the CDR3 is TGTGCCAGCAGCTTCTTGGGACAGAGCTCCTACGAGCAGTACTTC.